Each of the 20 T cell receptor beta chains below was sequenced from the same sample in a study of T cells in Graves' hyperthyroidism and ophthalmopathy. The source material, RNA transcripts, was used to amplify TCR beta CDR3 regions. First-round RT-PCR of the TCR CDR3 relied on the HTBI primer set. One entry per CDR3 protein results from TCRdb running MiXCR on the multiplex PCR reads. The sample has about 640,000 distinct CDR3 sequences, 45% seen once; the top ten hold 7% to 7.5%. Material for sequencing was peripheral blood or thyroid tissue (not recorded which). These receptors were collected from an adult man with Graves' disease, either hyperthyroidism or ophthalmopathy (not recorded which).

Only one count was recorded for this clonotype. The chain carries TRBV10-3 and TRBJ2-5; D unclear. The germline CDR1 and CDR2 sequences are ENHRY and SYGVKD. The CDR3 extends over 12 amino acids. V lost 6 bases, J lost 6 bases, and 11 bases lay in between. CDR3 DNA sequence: TGTGCCATCAGCCAGGTTTCAAAGACCCAGTACTTC. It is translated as CAISQVSKTQYF.

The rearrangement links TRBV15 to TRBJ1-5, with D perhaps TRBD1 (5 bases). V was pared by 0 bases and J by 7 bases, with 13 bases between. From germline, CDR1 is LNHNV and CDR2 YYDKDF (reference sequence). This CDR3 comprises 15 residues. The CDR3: CATSREGGKGQPQHF. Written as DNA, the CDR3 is TGTGCCACCAGCAGAGAGGGGGGAAAGGGACAGCCCCAGCATTTT.

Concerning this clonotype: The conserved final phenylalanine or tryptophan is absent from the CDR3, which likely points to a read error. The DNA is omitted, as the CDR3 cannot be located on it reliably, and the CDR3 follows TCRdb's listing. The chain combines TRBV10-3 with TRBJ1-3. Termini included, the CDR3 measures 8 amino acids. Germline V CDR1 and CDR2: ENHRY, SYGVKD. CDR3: CAISNSGT.

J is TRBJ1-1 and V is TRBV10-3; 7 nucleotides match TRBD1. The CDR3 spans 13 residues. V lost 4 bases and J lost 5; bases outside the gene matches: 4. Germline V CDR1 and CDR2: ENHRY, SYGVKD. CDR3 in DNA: TGTGCCATCAGTGGCCCGGGACAGACTGAAGCTTTCTTT. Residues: CAISGPGQTEAFF.

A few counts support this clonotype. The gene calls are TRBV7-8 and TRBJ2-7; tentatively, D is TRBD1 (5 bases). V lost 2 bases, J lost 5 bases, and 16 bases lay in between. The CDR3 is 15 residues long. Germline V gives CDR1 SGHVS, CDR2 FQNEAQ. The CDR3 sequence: CASSLRPGNSDEQYF. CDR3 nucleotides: TGTGCCAGCAGCTTACGTCCAGGGAACTCTGACGAGCAGTACTTC.

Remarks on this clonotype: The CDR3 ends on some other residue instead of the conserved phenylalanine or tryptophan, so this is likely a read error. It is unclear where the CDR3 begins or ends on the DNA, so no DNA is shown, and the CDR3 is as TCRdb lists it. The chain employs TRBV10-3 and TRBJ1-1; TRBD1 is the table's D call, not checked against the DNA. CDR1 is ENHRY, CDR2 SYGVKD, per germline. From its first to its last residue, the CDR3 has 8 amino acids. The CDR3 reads CAISETGP.

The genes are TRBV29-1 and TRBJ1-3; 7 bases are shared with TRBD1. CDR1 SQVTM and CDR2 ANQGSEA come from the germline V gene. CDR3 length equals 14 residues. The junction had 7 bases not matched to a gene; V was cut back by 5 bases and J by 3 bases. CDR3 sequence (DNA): TGCAGCGTTTTCGTCAGGGGGTTTGGAAACACCATATATTTT. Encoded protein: CSVFVRGFGNTIYF.

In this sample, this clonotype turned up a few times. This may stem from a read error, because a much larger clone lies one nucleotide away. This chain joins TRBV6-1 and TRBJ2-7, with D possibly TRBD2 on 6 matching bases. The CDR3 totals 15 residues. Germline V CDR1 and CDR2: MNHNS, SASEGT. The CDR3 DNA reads TGTGCCAGCAGTGAAGCGATCGGGAGCGGGTACGAGCGGTACTTC. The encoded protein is CASSEAIGSGYERYF.

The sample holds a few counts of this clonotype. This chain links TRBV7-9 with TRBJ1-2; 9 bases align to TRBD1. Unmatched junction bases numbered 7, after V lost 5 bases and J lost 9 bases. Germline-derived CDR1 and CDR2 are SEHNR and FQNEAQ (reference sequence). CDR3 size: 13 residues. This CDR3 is CASSLGTGRSYTF. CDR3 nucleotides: TGTGCCAGCAGCCTAGGGACAGGGAGAAGCTACACCTTC. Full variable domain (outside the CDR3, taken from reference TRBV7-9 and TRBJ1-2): DTGVSQNPRHKITKRGQNVTFRCDPISEHNRLYWYRQTLGQGPEFLTYFQNEAQLEKSRLLSDRFSAERPKGSFSTLEIQRTEQGDSAMYLCASSLGTGRSYTFGSGTRLTVV.

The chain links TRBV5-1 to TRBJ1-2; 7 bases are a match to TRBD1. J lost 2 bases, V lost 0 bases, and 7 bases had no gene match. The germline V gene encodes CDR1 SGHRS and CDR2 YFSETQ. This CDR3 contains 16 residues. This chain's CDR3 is CASSLAPTGTNYGYTF. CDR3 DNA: TGCGCCAGCAGCTTGGCCCCGACAGGGACCAACTATGGCTACACCTTC. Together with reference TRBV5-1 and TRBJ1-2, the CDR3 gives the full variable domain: KAGVTQTPRYLIKTRGQQVTLSCSPISGHRSVSWYQQTPGQGLQFLFEYFSETQRNKGNFPGRFSGRQFSNSRSEMNVSTLELGDSALYLCASSLAPTGTNYGYTFGSGTRLTVV.

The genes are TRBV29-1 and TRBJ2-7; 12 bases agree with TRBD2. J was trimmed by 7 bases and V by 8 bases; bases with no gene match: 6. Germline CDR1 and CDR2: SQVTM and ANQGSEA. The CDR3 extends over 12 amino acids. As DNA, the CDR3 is TGCAGCCTCGGACTAGCGGGGTATGAGCAGTACTTC. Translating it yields CSLGLAGYEQYF.

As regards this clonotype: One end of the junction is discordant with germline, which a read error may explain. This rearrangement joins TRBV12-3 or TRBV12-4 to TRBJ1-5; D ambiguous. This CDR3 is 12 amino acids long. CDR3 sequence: CASSLSGQPPHF. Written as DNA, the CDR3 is TGTGCCAGCAGTTTGAGCGGTCAGCCCCCGCATTTT.

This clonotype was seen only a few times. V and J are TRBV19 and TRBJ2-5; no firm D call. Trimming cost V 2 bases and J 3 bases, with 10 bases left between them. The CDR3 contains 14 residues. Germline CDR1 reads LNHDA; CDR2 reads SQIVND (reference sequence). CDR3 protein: CASSIRLIEETQYF. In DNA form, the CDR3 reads TGTGCCAGTAGTATACGTCTGATCGAAGAGACCCAGTACTTC.

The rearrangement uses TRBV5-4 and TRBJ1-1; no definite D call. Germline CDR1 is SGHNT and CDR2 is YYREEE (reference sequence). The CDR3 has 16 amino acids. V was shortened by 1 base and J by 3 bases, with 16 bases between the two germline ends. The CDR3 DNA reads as TGTGCCAGCAGCTTGTTTATCGTAGGGAGTCACACTGAAGCTTTCTTT. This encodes CASSLFIVGSHTEAFF.

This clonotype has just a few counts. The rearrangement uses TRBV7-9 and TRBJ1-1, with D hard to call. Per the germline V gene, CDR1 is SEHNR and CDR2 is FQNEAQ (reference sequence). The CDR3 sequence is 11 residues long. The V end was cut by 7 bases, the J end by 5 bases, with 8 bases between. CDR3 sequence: CASTRGTEAFF. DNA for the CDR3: TGTGCCAGCACCCGGGGAACTGAAGCTTTCTTT.

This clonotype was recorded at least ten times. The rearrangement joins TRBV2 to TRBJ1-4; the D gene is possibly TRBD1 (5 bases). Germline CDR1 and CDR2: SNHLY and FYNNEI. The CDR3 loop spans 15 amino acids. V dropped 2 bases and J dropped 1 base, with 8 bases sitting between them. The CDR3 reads CASSEQGLTNEKLFF. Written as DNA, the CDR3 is TGTGCCAGCAGTGAACAGGGTTTAACTAATGAAAAACTGTTTTTT.

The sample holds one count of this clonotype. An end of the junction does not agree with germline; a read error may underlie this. The CDR3 nucleotides read TGCAGTGCTGGAGATGGTTTAGGATCTCGAGGTTCACCCCTCCACTTT. Amino acids: CSAGDGLGSRGSPLHF. The chain links TRBV20-1 to TRBJ1-6, with D unclear. The CDR3 runs 16 residues. Germline CDR1 and CDR2: DFQATT and SNEGSKA (reference sequence).

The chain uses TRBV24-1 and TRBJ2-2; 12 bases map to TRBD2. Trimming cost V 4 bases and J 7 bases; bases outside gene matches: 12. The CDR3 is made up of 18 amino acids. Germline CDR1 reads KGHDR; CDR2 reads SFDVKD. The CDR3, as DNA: TGTGCCACCAGTGACTCCGGGACTAGCGGGTATTCGGGCGGGGAGCTGTTTTTT. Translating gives CATSDSGTSGYSGGELFF.

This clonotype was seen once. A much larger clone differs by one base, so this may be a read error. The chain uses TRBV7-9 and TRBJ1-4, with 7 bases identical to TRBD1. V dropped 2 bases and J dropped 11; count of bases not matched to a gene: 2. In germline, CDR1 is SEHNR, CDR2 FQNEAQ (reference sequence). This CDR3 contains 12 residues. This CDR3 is CASSLRGQKLFF. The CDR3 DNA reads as TGTGCCAGCAGCTTAAGGGGGCAGAAACTGTTTTTT.

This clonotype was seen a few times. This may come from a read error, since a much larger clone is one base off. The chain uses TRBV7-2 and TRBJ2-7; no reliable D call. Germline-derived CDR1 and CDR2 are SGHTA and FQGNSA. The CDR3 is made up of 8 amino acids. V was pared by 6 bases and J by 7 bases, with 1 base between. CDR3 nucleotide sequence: TGTGCCAGCAGGGAGCAGTACTTC. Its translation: CASREQYF.